The 29 T cell receptor beta chains below come from one sample, sequenced in a study of T cell responses to AZD1222 COVID-19 vaccine. Some clones are missing from TCRdb's copy, which holds only in-frame ones; the method was immunoSEQ multiplex PCR. The sample includes 130,000 to 150,000 clones, 92% seen only once; the top ten take about 2.1%. This material consisted of peripheral blood, taken on day 0 of AZD1222 vaccination. The receptors shown here come from an adult in good health.

The rearrangement links TRBV6-2 or TRBV6-3 to TRBJ2-5; TRBD2 might be the D (5 bases). Germline CDR1 reads MNHEY; CDR2 reads SVGEGT. CDR3 length equals 14 residues. V was clipped by 6 bases and J by 5 bases, with 16 bases between them. Written as DNA, the CDR3 is TGTGCCAGCAGCCCACGGCTAGGCGGGGAGACCCAGTACTTC. This sequence encodes CASSPRLGGETQYF.

This chain connects TRBV5-4 to TRBJ2-5, with TRBD2 matching 12 bases. The CDR3 has 16 amino acids. Unmatched junction bases numbered 5, after V lost 4 bases and J lost 1 base. CDR1 and CDR2 (germline): SGHNT, YYREEE (reference sequence). Written as DNA, the CDR3 is TGTGCCAGCAGCCCAAGACTAGCGGGGGTCCAAGAGACCCAGTACTTC. Encoded protein: CASSPRLAGVQETQYF.

V and J are TRBV5-1 and TRBJ1-1; 7 bases are a match to TRBD1. The V gene's germline CDR1 is SGHRS and CDR2 YFSETQ. The CDR3 runs 14 residues. The junction had 10 bases not matched to a gene; V was cut back by 5 bases and J by 6 bases. Here the CDR3 DNA reads TGCGCCAGCAGTTGGACAGGAGGCCCTGCTGAAGCTTTCTTT. Residues: CASSWTGGPAEAFF.

The chain carries TRBV28 and TRBJ2-7, with 7 nucleotides matching TRBD1. CDR1 MDHEN and CDR2 SYDVKM come from the germline V gene. CDR3 length equals 14 residues. V was clipped by 5 bases and J by 3 bases; unmatched bases: 7. CDR3 nucleotide sequence: TGTGCCAGCAGTCCTGGGACAGCTTTCTACGAGCAGTACTTC. It encodes CASSPGTAFYEQYF.

The chain combines TRBV29-1 with TRBJ1-2; TRBD1 matches 8 bases. The germline CDR1 and CDR2 sequences are SQVTM and ANQGSEA. V lost 1 base, J lost 8 bases, and 9 bases stayed unmatched. This CDR3 has 14 amino acids. In nucleotides, the CDR3 is TGCAGCGTTGAAGGAGAACAGGGGGTTCGAGGCTACACCTTC. This codes for CSVEGEQGVRGYTF.

This sequence joins TRBV5-4 and TRBJ2-4; D is uncertain. The CDR3 spans 16 residues. The germline V gene has CDR1 SGHNT and CDR2 YYREEE (reference sequence). The V end was cut by 4 bases, the J end by 0 bases, with 14 bases between. The chain's CDR3 is CASSPAGGVAKNIQYF. CDR3 coding DNA: TGTGCCAGCAGCCCAGCCGGTGGAGTAGCCAAAAACATTCAGTACTTC.

V usage is TRBV6-4 and J usage is TRBJ2-3; 7 bases line up with TRBD1. The germline CDR1 and CDR2 sequences are MRHNA and SNTAGT. J gave up 0 bases and V 4 bases, and 4 bases lay outside the gene matches. This CDR3 spans 15 amino acids. The CDR3 region is CASSVTGASTDTQYF. The CDR3, as DNA: TGTGCCAGCAGTGTCACAGGGGCAAGCACAGATACGCAGTATTTT.

This clone was observed a single time. The genes are TRBV28 and TRBJ2-7, with 7 positions matching TRBD2. V shed 5 bases, J shed 9 bases, and the junction held 16 bases outside the gene matches. Germline CDR1 and CDR2: MDHEN and SYDVKM. The CDR3 length is 15 residues. CDR3 in amino acids: CASSRPGPPGEGQYF. Written as DNA, the CDR3 is TGTGCCAGCAGTAGACCGGGACCTCCGGGGGAGGGGCAGTACTTC.

The chain uses TRBV5-5 and TRBJ1-3; 7 nucleotides align to TRBD1. This CDR3 is built from 17 residues. With 1 base clipped from V and 2 bases from J, the junction kept 9 bases outside the gene matches. Per the germline V gene, CDR1 is SGHKS and CDR2 is YYEKEE (reference sequence). CDR3 in amino acids: CASSLRTGWGAGNTIYF. CDR3 DNA sequence: TGTGCCAGCAGCTTGCGGACAGGTTGGGGCGCTGGAAACACCATATATTTT.

V usage is TRBV6-5 and J usage is TRBJ2-3; the D is unclear. From germline, CDR1 is MNHEY and CDR2 SVGAGI. Trimming left V 4 bases short and J 5 bases short, with 16 bases between. The CDR3 length is 15 residues. In nucleotides, the CDR3 is TGTGCCAGCAGTTTTGACTCACTGGGCGGAGATACGCAGTATTTT. Residues: CASSFDSLGGDTQYF.

The gene calls are TRBV5-1 and TRBJ2-5, with D perhaps matching TRBD1 (6 bases). CDR3 length: 16 amino acids. V was cut by 4 bases and J by 5 bases, with 21 bases left in between. Germline V gene sequence: CDR1 SGHRS, CDR2 YFSETQ. As DNA, the CDR3 is TGCGCCAGCAGCCCAACAATCGGCAGGGGATGGGAGACCCAGTACTTC. This sequence encodes CASSPTIGRGWETQYF.

This chain connects TRBV10-1 to TRBJ1-5; 10 nucleotides align to TRBD1. Trimming at V came to 5 bases and at J to 2 bases, leaving 6 bases not matched to a gene. Germline CDR1 and CDR2: WNHNN and SYGVQD (reference sequence). This CDR3 has 16 amino acids. The CDR3 region is CASSWTGGRGNQPQHF. CDR3 sequence (DNA): TGCGCCAGCAGTTGGACAGGGGGAAGGGGCAATCAGCCCCAGCATTTT.

The rearrangement uses TRBV5-5 and TRBJ1-6; 11 nucleotides align to TRBD1. The CDR3 loop spans 16 amino acids. Germline V gives CDR1 SGHKS, CDR2 YYEKEE (reference sequence). V lost 2 bases, J lost 7 bases, and 5 bases stayed unmatched. The CDR3 region is CASSLGDRGGNSPLHF. CDR3 in DNA: TGTGCCAGCAGCTTAGGGGACAGGGGGGGGAATTCACCCCTCCACTTT.

At least ten counts were recorded for this clone. This chain links TRBV27 with TRBJ2-1; D is perhaps TRBD2 (5 bases). Trimming pared 1 base from V and 4 bases from J, leaving 14 bases between. The CDR3 is made up of 16 amino acids. Germline V gives CDR1 MNHEY, CDR2 SMNVEV (reference sequence). The CDR3 spells CASSLFSRLRYNEQFF. CDR3 nucleotides: TGTGCCAGCAGTTTATTTTCGAGACTACGTTACAATGAGCAGTTCTTC.

The rearrangement uses TRBV5-6 and TRBJ2-5; D is possibly TRBD2 (6 bases). Germline values: CDR1 SGHDT, CDR2 YYEEEE. Trimming took off 3 bases at V and 4 bases at J, with 13 bases between the two ends. This CDR3 contains 14 residues. In nucleotides, the CDR3 is TGTGCCAGCAGCTCCGGGACTCCCCGAGAGACCCAGTACTTC. It specifies CASSSGTPRETQYF.

The V and J genes are TRBV7-9 and TRBJ1-2, with 9 bases that match TRBD1. This CDR3 is built from 16 residues. V was clipped by 5 bases and J by 2 bases; unmatched bases: 9. Germline V gene data show CDR1 as SEHNR and CDR2 as FQNEAQ (reference sequence). The CDR3 loop reads CASSPWRQGENYGYTF. DNA for the CDR3: TGTGCCAGCAGCCCCTGGCGACAGGGGGAGAACTATGGCTACACCTTC. The variable domain in full, completed from reference TRBV7-9 and TRBJ1-2, reads DTGVSQNPRHKITKRGQNVTFRCDPISEHNRLYWYRQTLGQGPEFLTYFQNEAQLEKSRLLSDRFSAERPKGSFSTLEIQRTEQGDSAMYLCASSPWRQGENYGYTFGSGTRLTVV.

This clone has just a few counts. The chain employs TRBV6-5 and TRBJ1-5, with D possibly TRBD1 on 5 matching bases. The CDR3 consists of 14 residues. Germline V lookup: CDR1 MNHEY, CDR2 SVGAGI. The germline V and J ends were trimmed by 6 bases and 7 bases, with 16 bases remaining between them. The CDR3 is CASRKVGEVQPQHF. DNA of the CDR3: TGTGCCAGCAGAAAGGTAGGGGAAGTCCAGCCCCAGCATTTT.

This clone counts as medium-sized. The chain carries TRBV7-8 and TRBJ2-1; D not resolved. Trimming removed 8 bases at V and 4 bases at J, with 12 bases between. The germline gives CDR1 SGHVS, CDR2 FQNEAQ. This CDR3 contains 13 residues. CDR3: CASSPSIYNEQFF. CDR3 in DNA: TGTGCCAGCTCCCCCTCTATTTACAATGAGCAGTTCTTC.

The chain links TRBV5-1 to TRBJ1-1; D possibly corresponds to TRBD1 (5 bases). Trimming cost V 3 bases and J 3 bases, with 9 bases left between them. CDR3 length equals 13 residues. The germline V gene encodes CDR1 SGHRS and CDR2 YFSETQ. CDR3 bases: TGCGCCAGCAGCTCGCAGGGCGACACTGAAGCTTTCTTT. It yields the protein CASSSQGDTEAFF. Complete variable domain (other parts from reference TRBV5-1 and TRBJ1-1): KAGVTQTPRYLIKTRGQQVTLSCSPISGHRSVSWYQQTPGQGLQFLFEYFSETQRNKGNFPGRFSGRQFSNSRSEMNVSTLELGDSALYLCASSSQGDTEAFFGQGTRLTVV.

This clone was seen a single time. The V and J genes are TRBV25-1 and TRBJ1-1; D uncertain. The CDR3 has 14 residues. Per the germline V gene, CDR1 is MGHDK and CDR2 is SYGVNS. The ends were cut back, 4 bases at V and 1 base at J, with 10 bases in the middle. Here the CDR3 reads CASSGGPGNTEAFF. Written as DNA, the CDR3 is TGTGCCAGCAGTGGGGGTCCGGGGAACACTGAAGCTTTCTTT.

This rearrangement joins TRBV6-5 to TRBJ1-5; D gene ambiguous. The CDR3 length is 13 residues. The germline gives CDR1 MNHEY, CDR2 SVGAGI. Trimming cost V 8 bases and J 7 bases, with 15 bases left between them. CDR3 residues: CASWRRDGQPQHF. The CDR3 DNA sequence: TGTGCCAGCTGGAGGAGGGATGGGCAGCCCCAGCATTTT.

The chain uses TRBV19 and TRBJ1-5, with unresolved D. Germline V gene data show CDR1 as LNHDA and CDR2 as SQIVND (reference sequence). The V gene lost 4 bases and the J gene lost 5 bases, with 15 bases spanning the gap. This CDR3 comprises 15 residues. The CDR3 DNA reads as TGTGCCAGTAGTACACCGACAAAGGGTTATCAGCCCCAGCATTTT. Its translation is CASSTPTKGYQPQHF.

The chain couples TRBV19 to TRBJ1-1; the D gene is possibly TRBD1 (5 bases). CDR1 and CDR2 from the germline V gene are LNHDA and SQIVND (reference sequence). This CDR3 is built from 15 residues. V lost 4 bases to trimming and J lost 4 bases, with 16 bases between them. The CDR3: CASSTLLTDSTEAFF. As DNA, the CDR3 is TGTGCCAGTAGTACCCTCCTGACAGACAGCACTGAAGCTTTCTTT. Looking up the rest from reference TRBV19 and TRBJ1-1 gives the full variable domain: DGGITQSPKYLFRKEGQNVTLSCEQNLNHDAMYWYRQDPGQGLRLIYYSQIVNDFQKGDIAEGYSVSREKKESFPLTVTSAQKNPTAFYLCASSTLLTDSTEAFFGQGTRLTVV.

The CDR3 DNA is TGTGCCAGCAGCTTGGATAAGTCGGACGAGCAGTTCTTC. Translating it yields CASSLDKSDEQFF. The chain couples TRBV7-2 to TRBJ2-1; no definite D call. Trimming removed 3 bases at V and 10 bases at J, with 13 bases between. The germline CDR1 and CDR2 sequences are SGHTA and FQGNSA. This CDR3 region has 13 residues.

J is TRBJ1-1 and V is TRBV7-9; D is unresolved. This CDR3 has 11 amino acids. The germline V gene encodes CDR1 SEHNR and CDR2 FQNEAQ (reference sequence). V lost 1 base to trimming and J lost 11 bases, with 8 bases between them. This CDR3 is CASSLESGAFF. CDR3 coding DNA: TGTGCCAGCAGCTTAGAATCTGGTGCTTTCTTT.

This clone was counted once. The DNA for the CDR3 is TGCGCCAGCAGCCAAGATCTACAGGGCCTCTATGGCTACACCTTC. This sequence encodes CASSQDLQGLYGYTF. The chain is built from TRBV4-3 and TRBJ1-2; tentative D call: TRBD1 (6 bases). Trimming left V 0 bases short and J 4 bases short, with 12 bases between. This CDR3 has 15 residues. CDR1 is LGHNA and CDR2 is YSLEER in the germline V gene.

The CDR3 nucleotides read TGCGCCAGCAGCGTCGGGAGTACTAATGAAAAACTGTTTTTT. The encoded protein is CASSVGSTNEKLFF. This rearrangement joins TRBV5-1 to TRBJ1-4; D gene ambiguous. V was pared by 4 bases and J by 2 bases, with 9 bases between. Germline lookup yields CDR1 SGHRS and CDR2 YFSETQ. This CDR3 spans 14 amino acids.

The rearrangement links TRBV18 to TRBJ1-5; D gene ambiguous. Germline assignment: CDR1 KGHSH and CDR2 LQKENI. The CDR3 is 17 residues long. V was shortened by 3 bases and J by 6 bases, with 21 bases between the two germline ends. The CDR3 DNA is TGTGCCAGCTCACCCAGCGTGTTGGTGGAACTGGGTCAGCCCCAGCATTTT. Its translation: CASSPSVLVELGQPQHF.

The chain combines TRBV7-2 with TRBJ2-7; 9 positions agree with TRBD1. Trimming removed 3 bases from V and 0 bases from J; junction bases left unmatched: 3. CDR3 length: 15 amino acids. The germline V gene has CDR1 SGHTA and CDR2 FQGNSA. CDR3 sequence reads: CASSLETGGSYEQYF. CDR3 sequence (DNA): TGTGCCAGCAGCTTGGAGACAGGGGGCTCCTACGAGCAGTACTTC.